The rows below give T cell receptor beta chains drawn from one sample of a study of shared clonotypes between healthy human individuals. This table comes from immunoSEQ multiplex PCR, and its TCRdb copy is limited to in-frame clones, with some not included. In the table there are roughly 380,000 clones, 95% to 97% of which are singletons. Source material: memory CD8+ T cells sorted from blood. These receptors came from a young man in good health. The CDR3 runs from the conserved cysteine through the conserved F or W. A D gene is named only where the DNA matches it firmly. The size field is filled for only some rows; it gives once, few, many or a size class.

>-|TRBV11-2|TRBJ2-3|-
CASSLNPGLPTDTQYF
TGTGCCAGCAGCTTAAACCCCGGACTTCCCACAGATACGCAGTATTTT
>-|TRBV2|TRBJ1-6|once
CASAKGFAVPYNSPLHF
TGTGCCAGCGCTAAGGGTTTCGCCGTCCCCTATAATTCACCCCTCCACTTT
>-|TRBV20-1|TRBJ1-1|-
CSAQGTEAFF
TGCAGTGCCCAGGGGACTGAAGCTTTCTTT
>TRBD2|TRBV29-1|TRBJ2-7|-
CSVDSGRAAEQYF
TGCAGCGTGGATAGCGGGAGGGCGGCCGAGCAGTACTTC
>TRBD2|TRBV5-4|TRBJ2-1|-
CASSSRLAGGYNEQFF
TGTGCCAGCAGCTCGAGACTAGCGGGAGGGTACAATGAGCAGTTCTTC
>-|TRBV4-1|TRBJ1-5|-
CASSQWGGNNQPQHF
TGCGCCAGCAGCCAGTGGGGGGGGAACAATCAGCCCCAGCATTTT
>TRBD1|TRBV6-9|TRBJ1-5|-
CASSYSGGFNQPQHF
TGTGCCAGCAGTTATTCAGGGGGCTTCAATCAGCCCCAGCATTTT
>TRBD2|TRBV2|TRBJ2-7|-
CASRLAGGLYEQYF
TGTGCCAGCAGGTTAGCGGGAGGGCTCTACGAGCAGTACTTC
>TRBD2|TRBV27|TRBJ2-7|-
CASSLKAGVKYEQYF
TGTGCCAGCAGTTTAAAGGCGGGAGTGAAGTACGAGCAGTACTTC
>-|TRBV7-8|TRBJ2-7|-
CASSPDISYEQYF
TGTGCCAGCAGCCCGGACATATCCTACGAGCAGTACTTC
>TRBD1|TRBV5-4|TRBJ1-2|-
CASSPLGQGLYGYTF
TGTGCCAGCAGCCCTCTCGGACAGGGGCTATATGGCTACACCTTC
>TRBD1|TRBV10-3|TRBJ2-5|once
CAISKTGGAAGETQYF
TGTGCCATCAGTAAGACAGGGGGCGCGGCAGGAGAGACCCAGTACTTC
>TRBD1|TRBV28|TRBJ1-4|-
CASSPSGQGTNEKLFF
TGTGCCAGCAGTCCATCGGGACAGGGTACTAATGAAAAACTGTTTTTT
>-|TRBV4-2|TRBJ1-4|-
CASSQDGVEKLFF
TGTGCCAGCAGCCAAGACGGGGTGGAAAAACTGTTTTTT
>TRBD1|TRBV9|TRBJ1-3|-
CASSGQGGNTIYF
TGTGCCAGCAGCGGACAGGGTGGAAACACCATATATTTT
>-|TRBV30|TRBJ2-2|-
CAWSTTGELFF
TGTGCCTGGAGTACCACCGGGGAGCTGTTTTTT
>-|TRBV6-1|TRBJ2-7|-
CASDPTDTYEQYF
TGTGCCAGTGACCCGACAGACACCTACGAGCAGTACTTC
>TRBD2|TRBV27|TRBJ2-1|-
CASTSSGRLYNEQFF
TGTGCCAGCACCTCTAGCGGGAGGCTGTACAATGAGCAGTTCTTC
>-|TRBV6-1|TRBJ1-4|-
CASSESYRLWARSPQEKLFF
TGTGCCAGCAGTGAATCCTATAGGTTGTGGGCGAGGTCCCCGCAAGAAAAACTGTTTTTT
>-|TRBV7-2|TRBJ2-3|-
CASSLVSTDTQYF
TGTGCCAGCAGCTTAGTCAGCACAGATACGCAGTATTTT
>TRBD1|TRBV19|TRBJ2-6|once
CASSIVGTGGFSGANVLTF
TGTGCCAGTAGTATCGTGGGGACAGGGGGCTTCAGTGGGGCCAACGTCCTGACTTTC
>-|TRBV19|TRBJ1-2|-
CASSISPSGGYGYTF
TGTGCCAGTAGTATTTCCCCCAGCGGGGGCTATGGCTACACCTTC
>-|TRBV30|TRBJ2-1|-
CAWSMRDRNEQFF
TGTGCCTGGAGTATGAGGGATCGGAATGAGCAGTTCTTC
>-|TRBV9|TRBJ2-5|-
CASSVAQETQYF
TGTGCCAGCAGCGTCGCTCAAGAGACCCAGTACTTC
>-|TRBV30|TRBJ1-5|-
CAWGAYQPQHF
TGTGCCTGGGGGGCCTATCAGCCCCAGCATTTT
>-|TRBV2|TRBJ2-7|-
CASVDPGDYSYEQYF
TGTGCCAGCGTTGACCCCGGAGACTACTCCTACGAGCAGTACTTC